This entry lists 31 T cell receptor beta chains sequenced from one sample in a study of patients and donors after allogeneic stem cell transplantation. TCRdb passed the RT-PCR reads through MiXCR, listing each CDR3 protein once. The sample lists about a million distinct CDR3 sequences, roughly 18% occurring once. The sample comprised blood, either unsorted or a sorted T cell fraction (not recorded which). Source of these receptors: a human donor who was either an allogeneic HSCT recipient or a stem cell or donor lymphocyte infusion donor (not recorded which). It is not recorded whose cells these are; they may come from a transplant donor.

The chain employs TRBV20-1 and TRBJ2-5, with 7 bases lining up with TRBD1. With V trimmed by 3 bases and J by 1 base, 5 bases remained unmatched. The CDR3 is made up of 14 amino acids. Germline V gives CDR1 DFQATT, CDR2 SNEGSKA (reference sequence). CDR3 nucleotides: TGCAGTGCTAGGCCGGGACAGATCCAAGAGACCCAGTACTTC. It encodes CSARPGQIQETQYF.

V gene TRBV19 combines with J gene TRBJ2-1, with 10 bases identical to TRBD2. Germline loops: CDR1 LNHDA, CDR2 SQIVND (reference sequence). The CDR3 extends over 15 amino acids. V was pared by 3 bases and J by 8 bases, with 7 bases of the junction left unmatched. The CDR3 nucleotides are TGTGCCAGTAGTATCCCGGGACTAGCGTTCTATGAGCAGTTCTTC. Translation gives CASSIPGLAFYEQFF. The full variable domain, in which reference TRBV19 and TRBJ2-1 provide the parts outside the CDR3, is DGGITQSPKYLFRKEGQNVTLSCEQNLNHDAMYWYRQDPGQGLRLIYYSQIVNDFQKGDIAEGYSVSREKKESFPLTVTSAQKNPTAFYLCASSIPGLAFYEQFFGPGTRLTVL.

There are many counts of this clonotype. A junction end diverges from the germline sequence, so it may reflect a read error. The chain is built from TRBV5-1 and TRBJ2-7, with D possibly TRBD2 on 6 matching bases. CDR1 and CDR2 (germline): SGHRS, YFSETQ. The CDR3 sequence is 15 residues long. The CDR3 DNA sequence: TGTGCCAGCAGTTTGGTCGGCGGGGCCCCCTACGAGCAGTACTTC. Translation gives CASSLVGGAPYEQYF. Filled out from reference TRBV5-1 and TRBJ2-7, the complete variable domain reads KAGVTQTPRYLIKTRGQQVTLSCSPISGHRSVSWYQQTPGQGLQFLFEYFSETQRNKGNFPGRFSGRQFSNSRSEMNVSTLELGDSALYLCASSLVGGAPYEQYFGPGTRLTVT.

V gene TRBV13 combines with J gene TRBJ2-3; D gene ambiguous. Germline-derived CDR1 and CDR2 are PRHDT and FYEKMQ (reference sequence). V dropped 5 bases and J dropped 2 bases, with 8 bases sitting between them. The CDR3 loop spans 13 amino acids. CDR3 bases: TGTGCCAGCAGCACCTTCCACACAGATACGCAGTATTTT. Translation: CASSTFHTDTQYF. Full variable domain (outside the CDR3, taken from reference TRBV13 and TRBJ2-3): AAGVIQSPRHLIKEKRETATLKCYPIPRHDTVYWYQQGPGQDPQFLISFYEKMQSDKGSIPDRFSAQQFSDYHSELNMSSLELGDSALYFCASSTFHTDTQYFGPGTRLTVL.

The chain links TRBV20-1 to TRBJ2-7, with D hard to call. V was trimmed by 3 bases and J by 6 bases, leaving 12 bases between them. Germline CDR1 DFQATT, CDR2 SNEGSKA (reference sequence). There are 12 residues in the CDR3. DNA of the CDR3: TGCAGTGCTAGGATCAACCTCCCCGAGCAGTACTTC. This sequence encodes CSARINLPEQYF.

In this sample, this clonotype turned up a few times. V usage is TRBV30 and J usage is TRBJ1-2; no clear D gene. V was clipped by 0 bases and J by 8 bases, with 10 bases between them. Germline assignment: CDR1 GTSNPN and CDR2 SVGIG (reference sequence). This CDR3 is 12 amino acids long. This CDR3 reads CAWSVRADGYTF. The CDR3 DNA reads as TGTGCCTGGAGTGTTAGGGCCGACGGCTACACCTTC.

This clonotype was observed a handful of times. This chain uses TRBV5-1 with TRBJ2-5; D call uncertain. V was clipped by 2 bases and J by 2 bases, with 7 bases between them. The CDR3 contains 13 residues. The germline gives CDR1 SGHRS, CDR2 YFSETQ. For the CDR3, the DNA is TGCGCCAGCAGCTTAAAACAACAAGAGACCCAGTACTTC. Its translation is CASSLKQQETQYF.

CDR3 in amino acids: CSARAGTLTNEKLFF. Written as DNA, the CDR3 is TGCAGTGCTAGAGCCGGGACGCTCACTAATGAAAAACTGTTTTTT. This rearrangement joins TRBV20-1 to TRBJ1-4; possibly TRBD1 for D (5 bases). Per the germline V gene, CDR1 is DFQATT and CDR2 is SNEGSKA (reference sequence). The V end was cut by 1 base, the J end by 2 bases, with 11 bases between. The CDR3 loop spans 15 amino acids.

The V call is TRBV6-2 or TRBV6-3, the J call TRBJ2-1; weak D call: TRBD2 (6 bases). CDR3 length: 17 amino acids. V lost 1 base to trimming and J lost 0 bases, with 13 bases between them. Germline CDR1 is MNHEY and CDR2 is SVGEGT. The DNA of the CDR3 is TGTGCCAGCAGTTACTATAGCGGAGTGAGCTCCTACAATGAGCAGTTCTTC. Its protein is CASSYYSGVSSYNEQFF.

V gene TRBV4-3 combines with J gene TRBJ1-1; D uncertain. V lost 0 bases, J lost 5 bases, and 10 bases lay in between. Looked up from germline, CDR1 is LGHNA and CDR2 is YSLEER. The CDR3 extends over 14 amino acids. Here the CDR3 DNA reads TGCGCCAGCAGCCAAGATCCGGGAAGGACTGAAGCTTTCTTT. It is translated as CASSQDPGRTEAFF.

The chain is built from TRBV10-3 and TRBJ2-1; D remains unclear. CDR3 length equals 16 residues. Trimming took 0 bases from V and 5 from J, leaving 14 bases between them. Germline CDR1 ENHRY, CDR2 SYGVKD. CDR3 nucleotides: TGTGCCATCAGTGAGTCGAAGGCAGGAGTGGACAATGAGCAGTTCTTC. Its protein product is CAISESKAGVDNEQFF.

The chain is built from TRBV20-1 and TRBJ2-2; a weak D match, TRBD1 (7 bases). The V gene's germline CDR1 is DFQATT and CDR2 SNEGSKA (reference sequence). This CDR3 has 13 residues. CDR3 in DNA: TGCTCCTGTAGGAGGGGGCACACCGGGGAGCTGTTTTTT. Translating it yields CSCRRGHTGELFF.

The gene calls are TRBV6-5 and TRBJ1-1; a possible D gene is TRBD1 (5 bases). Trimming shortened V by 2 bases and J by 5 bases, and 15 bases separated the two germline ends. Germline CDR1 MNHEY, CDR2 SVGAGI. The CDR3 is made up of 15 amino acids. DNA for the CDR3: TGTGCCAGCAGTTACAGGGGAGTGAGTTTAACTGAAGCTTTCTTT. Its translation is CASSYRGVSLTEAFF.

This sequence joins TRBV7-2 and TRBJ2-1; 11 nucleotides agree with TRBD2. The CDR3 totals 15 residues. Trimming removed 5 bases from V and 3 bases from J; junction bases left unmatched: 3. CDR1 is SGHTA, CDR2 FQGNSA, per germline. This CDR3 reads CASSKTSGNYNEQFF. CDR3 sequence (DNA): TGTGCCAGCAGCAAGACTAGCGGGAACTACAATGAGCAGTTCTTC.

CDR3 protein: CASSQDWGDPQYF. CDR3 coding DNA: TGTGCCAGCAGCCAAGATTGGGGGGATCCGCAGTATTTT. The chain has TRBV4-2 and TRBJ2-3; perhaps TRBD2 as D (6 bases). The CDR3 covers 13 residues. V gave up 0 bases and J gave up 10 bases, with 11 bases separating them. Germline V gene lookup returns CDR1 LGHNA and CDR2 YNFKEQ.

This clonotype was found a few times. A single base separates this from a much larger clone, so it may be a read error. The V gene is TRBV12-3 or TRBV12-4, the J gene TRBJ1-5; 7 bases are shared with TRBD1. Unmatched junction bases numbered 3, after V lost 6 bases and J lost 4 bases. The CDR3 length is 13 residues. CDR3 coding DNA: TGTGCCAGCAGGGGGACAGAGAATCAGCCCCAGCATTTT. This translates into CASRGTENQPQHF.

CDR3 in DNA: TGCAGTGCTAGAACGACTAGCGGGGGGCCATATACGCAGTATTTT. This sequence encodes CSARTTSGGPYTQYF. V usage is TRBV20-1 and J usage is TRBJ2-3; 13 nucleotides line up with TRBD2. This CDR3 has 15 amino acids. Germline V gene lookup returns CDR1 DFQATT and CDR2 SNEGSKA (reference sequence). V trimming: 2 bases; J trimming: 7 bases; junction bases outside the gene matches: 6.

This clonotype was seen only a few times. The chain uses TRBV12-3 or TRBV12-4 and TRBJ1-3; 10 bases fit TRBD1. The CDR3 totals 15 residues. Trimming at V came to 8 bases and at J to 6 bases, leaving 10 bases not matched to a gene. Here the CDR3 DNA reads TGTGCCAGCGGAAACCCGGGACAGGGGACAAACACCATATATTTT. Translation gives CASGNPGQGTNTIYF.

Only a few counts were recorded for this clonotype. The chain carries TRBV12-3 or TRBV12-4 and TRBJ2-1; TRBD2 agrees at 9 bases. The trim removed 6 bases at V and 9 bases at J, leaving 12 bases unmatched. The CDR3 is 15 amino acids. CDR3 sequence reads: CASRILSGRIGEQFF. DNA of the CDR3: TGTGCCAGCAGGATACTAAGCGGGAGGATTGGTGAGCAGTTCTTC.

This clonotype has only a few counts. The CDR3 DNA is TGCAGCGTTTTTAGCGGGCGTATCACTGAAGCTTTCTTT. This encodes CSVFSGRITEAFF. The chain joins TRBV29-1 to TRBJ1-1, with D unclear. The CDR3 runs 13 residues. The germline CDR1 and CDR2 sequences are SQVTM and ANQGSEA. Trimming took off 5 bases at V and 4 bases at J, with 14 bases between the two ends.

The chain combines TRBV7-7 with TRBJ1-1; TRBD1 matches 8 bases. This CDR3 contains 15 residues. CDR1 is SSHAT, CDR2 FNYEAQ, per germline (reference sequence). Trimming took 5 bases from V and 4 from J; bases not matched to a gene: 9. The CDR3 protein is CASSPLTGAVTEAFF. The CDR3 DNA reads TGTGCCAGCAGCCCCTTGACAGGGGCTGTCACTGAAGCTTTCTTT.

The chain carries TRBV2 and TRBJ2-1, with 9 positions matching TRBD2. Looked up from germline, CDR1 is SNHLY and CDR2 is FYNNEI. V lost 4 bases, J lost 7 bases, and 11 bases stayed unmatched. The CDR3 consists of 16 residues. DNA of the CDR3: TGTGCCAGCAGTGGTAGGGCGGGAGGGCCTCGGAATGAGCAGTTCTTC. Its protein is CASSGRAGGPRNEQFF.

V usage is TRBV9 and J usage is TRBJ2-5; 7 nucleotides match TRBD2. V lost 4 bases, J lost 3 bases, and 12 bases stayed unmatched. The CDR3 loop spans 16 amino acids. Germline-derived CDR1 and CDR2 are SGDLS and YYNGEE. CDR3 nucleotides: TGTGCCAGCAGCATTTTGGGACTACCAACGGAAGAGACCCAGTACTTC. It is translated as CASSILGLPTEETQYF.

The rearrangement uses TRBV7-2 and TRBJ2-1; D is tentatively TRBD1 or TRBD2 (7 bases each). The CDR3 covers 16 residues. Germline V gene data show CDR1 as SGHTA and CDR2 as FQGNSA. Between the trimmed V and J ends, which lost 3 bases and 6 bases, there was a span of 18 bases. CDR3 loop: CASSFSRGGTRNEQFF. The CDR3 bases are TGTGCCAGCAGCTTCTCCAGGGGGGGCACTCGCAATGAGCAGTTCTTC.

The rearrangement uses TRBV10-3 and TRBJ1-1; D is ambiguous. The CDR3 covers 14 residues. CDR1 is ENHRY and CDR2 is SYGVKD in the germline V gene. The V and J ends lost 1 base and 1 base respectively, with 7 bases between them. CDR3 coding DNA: TGTGCCATCAGTGAGTACACAGAGAACACTGAAGCTTTCTTT. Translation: CAISEYTENTEAFF.

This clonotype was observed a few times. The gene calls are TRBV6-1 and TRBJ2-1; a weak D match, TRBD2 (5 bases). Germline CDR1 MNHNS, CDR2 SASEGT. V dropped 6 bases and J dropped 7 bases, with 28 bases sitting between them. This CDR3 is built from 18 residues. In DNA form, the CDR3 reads TGTGCCAGCAGCCGCTGGGGAGTTGGGCCGACCCAACAAAATGAGCAGTTCTTC. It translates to CASSRWGVGPTQQNEQFF.

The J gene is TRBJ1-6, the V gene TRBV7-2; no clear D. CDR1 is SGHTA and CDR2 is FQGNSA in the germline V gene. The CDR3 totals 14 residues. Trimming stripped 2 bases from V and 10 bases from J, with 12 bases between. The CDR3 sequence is CASSLPSVRSPLHF. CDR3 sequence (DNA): TGTGCCAGCAGCTTACCCTCGGTTAGGTCACCCCTCCACTTT.

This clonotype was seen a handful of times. CDR3 nucleotide sequence: TGTGCCAGCAGTTCTGCGACAGGGGACTATGGCTACACCTTC. It encodes CASSSATGDYGYTF. The chain carries TRBV12-3 or TRBV12-4 and TRBJ1-2, with 8 bases lining up with TRBD1. The ends lost 4 bases at V and 3 bases at J; junction bases unmatched: 4. The CDR3 loop spans 14 amino acids.

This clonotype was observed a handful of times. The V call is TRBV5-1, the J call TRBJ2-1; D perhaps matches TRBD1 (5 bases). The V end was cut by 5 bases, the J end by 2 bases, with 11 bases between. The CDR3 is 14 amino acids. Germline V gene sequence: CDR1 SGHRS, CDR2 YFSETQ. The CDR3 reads CASRVQGTYNEQFF. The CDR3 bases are TGCGCCAGCAGGGTCCAGGGCACCTACAATGAGCAGTTCTTC.

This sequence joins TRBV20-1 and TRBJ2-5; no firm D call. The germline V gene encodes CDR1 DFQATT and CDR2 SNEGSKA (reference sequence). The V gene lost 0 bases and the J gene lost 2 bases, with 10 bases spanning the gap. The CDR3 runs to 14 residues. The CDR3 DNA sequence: TGCAGTGCTAGAGAAGGTCCAATGCAAGAGACCCAGTACTTC. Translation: CSAREGPMQETQYF.

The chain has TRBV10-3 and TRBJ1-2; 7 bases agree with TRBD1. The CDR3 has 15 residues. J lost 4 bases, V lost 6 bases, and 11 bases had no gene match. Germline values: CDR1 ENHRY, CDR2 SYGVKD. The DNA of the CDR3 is TGTGCCATCAGCCCCACCCGGGACAGTGTCTATGGCTACACCTTC. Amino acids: CAISPTRDSVYGYTF.